This TCR beta chain was identified during a study of T cells in Graves' hyperthyroidism and ophthalmopathy. The germline V gene has CDR1 DFQATT and CDR2 SNEGSKA (reference sequence). The CDR3 loop spans 15 amino acids. Trimming removed 3 bases at V and 3 bases at J, with 15 bases between. Using RNA transcripts as the source, TCR beta CDR3 regions were amplified. With the HTBI primer set, the TCR CDR3 went through a first round of RT-PCR. TCRdb re-called the multiplex PCR reads through MiXCR, storing one row per CDR3 protein. The repertoire holds approximately 380,000 distinct CDR3 sequences, approximately 19% seen once, with 3% to 4% in the top ten. This clonotype showed up many times.

The sequencing sample was made of blood. The TCR originated in a woman aged 18-29 years with Graves' hyperthyroidism. The rearrangement links TRBV20-1 to TRBJ1-5, with D possibly being TRBD1 (6 bases). The CDR3 coding sequence is TGCAGTGCTAGGAGGGCCGGGACACCCAATCAGCCCCAGCATTTT. It specifies CSARRAGTPNQPQHF.